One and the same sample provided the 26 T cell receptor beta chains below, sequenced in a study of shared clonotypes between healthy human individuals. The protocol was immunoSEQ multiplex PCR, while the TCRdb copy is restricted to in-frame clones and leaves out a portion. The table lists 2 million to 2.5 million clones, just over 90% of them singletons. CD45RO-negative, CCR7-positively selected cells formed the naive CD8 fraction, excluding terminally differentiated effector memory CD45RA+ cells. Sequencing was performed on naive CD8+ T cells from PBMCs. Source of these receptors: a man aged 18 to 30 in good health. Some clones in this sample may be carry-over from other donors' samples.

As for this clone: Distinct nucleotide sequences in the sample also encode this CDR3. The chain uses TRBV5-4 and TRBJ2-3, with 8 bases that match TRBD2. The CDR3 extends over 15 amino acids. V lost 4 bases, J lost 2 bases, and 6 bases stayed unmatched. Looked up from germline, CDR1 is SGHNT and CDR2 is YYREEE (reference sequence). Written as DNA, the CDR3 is TGTGCCAGCAGCCTTAAGCGGGAGAACACAGATACGCAGTATTTT. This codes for CASSLKRENTDTQYF. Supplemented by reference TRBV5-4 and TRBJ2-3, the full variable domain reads ETGVTQSPTHLIKTRGQQVTLRCSSQSGHNTVSWYQQALGQGPQFIFQYYREEENGRGNFPPRFSGLQFPNYSSELNVNALELDDSALYLCASSLKRENTDTQYFGPGTRLTVL.

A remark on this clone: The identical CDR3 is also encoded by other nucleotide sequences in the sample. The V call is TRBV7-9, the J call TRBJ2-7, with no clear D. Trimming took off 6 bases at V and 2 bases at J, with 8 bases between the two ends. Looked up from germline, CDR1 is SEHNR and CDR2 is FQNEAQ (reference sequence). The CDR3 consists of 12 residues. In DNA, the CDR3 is TGTGCCAGCAGTCTTGGGACCTACGAGCAGTACTTC. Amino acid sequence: CASSLGTYEQYF.

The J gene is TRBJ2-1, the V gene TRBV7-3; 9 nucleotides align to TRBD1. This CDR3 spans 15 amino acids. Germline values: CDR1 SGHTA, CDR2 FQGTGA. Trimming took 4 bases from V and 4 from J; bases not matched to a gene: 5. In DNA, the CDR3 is TGTGCCAGCAGCTCGAGGGACAGGGAGTACAATGAGCAGTTCTTC. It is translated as CASSSRDREYNEQFF.

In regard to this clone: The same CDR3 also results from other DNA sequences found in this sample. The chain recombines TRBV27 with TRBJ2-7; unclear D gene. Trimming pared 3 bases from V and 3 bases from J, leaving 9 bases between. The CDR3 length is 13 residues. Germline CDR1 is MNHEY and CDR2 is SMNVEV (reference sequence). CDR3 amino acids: CASSFSASYEQYF. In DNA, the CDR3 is TGTGCCAGCAGTTTCAGCGCTAGCTACGAGCAGTACTTC.

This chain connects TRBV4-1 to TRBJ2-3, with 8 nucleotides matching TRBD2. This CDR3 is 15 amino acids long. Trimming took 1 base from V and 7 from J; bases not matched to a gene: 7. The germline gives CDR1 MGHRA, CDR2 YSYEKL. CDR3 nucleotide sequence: TGCGCCAGCAGCCAAGGGGAGAGCGGGAGTCATACGCAGTATTTT. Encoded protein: CASSQGESGSHTQYF.

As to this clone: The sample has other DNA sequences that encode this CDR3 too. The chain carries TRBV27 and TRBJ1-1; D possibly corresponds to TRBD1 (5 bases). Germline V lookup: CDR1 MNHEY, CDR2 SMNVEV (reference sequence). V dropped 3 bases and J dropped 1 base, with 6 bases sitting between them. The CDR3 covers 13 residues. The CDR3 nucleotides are TGTGCCAGCAGTTTGGGGCAGAACACTGAAGCTTTCTTT. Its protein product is CASSLGQNTEAFF.

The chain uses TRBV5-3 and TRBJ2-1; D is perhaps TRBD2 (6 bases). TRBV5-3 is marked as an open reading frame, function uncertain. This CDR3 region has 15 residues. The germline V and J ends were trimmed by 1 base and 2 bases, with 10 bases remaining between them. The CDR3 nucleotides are TGTGCCAGAAGCTTGCGGGGGTTCGCCTACAATGAGCAGTTCTTC. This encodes CARSLRGFAYNEQFF.

CDR3 loop: CASSLVLAGSDTQYF. The CDR3 nucleotides are TGTGCCAGCAGCTTGGTTCTCGCGGGGTCGGATACGCAGTATTTT. V gene TRBV5-4 combines with J gene TRBJ2-3; D possibly corresponds to TRBD2 (6 bases). Germline assignment: CDR1 SGHNT and CDR2 YYREEE (reference sequence). This CDR3 spans 15 amino acids. The V end was cut by 0 bases, the J end by 6 bases, with 14 bases between.

The CDR3 coding sequence is TGTGCCAGCAGCCCATCCCCGGGCCGCACGTTCGAGCAGTACTTC. It translates to CASSPSPGRTFEQYF. The chain has TRBV27 and TRBJ2-7; D is unclear. Per germline, CDR1 MNHEY and CDR2 SMNVEV (reference sequence). V lost 6 bases, J lost 6 bases, and 21 bases lay in between. This CDR3 region has 15 residues.

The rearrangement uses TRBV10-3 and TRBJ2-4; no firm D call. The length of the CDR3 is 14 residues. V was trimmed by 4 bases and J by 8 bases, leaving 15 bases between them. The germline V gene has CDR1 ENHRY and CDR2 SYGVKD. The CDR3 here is CAISGQIDEDIQYF. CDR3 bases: TGTGCCATCAGTGGGCAGATAGACGAGGACATTCAGTACTTC.

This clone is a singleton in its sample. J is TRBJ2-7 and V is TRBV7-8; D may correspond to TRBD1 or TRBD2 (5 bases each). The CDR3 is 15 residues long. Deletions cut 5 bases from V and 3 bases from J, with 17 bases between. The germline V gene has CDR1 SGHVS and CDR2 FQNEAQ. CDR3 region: CASSPGMGPYYEQYF. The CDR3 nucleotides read TGTGCCAGCAGCCCGGGGATGGGGCCTTACTACGAGCAGTACTTC. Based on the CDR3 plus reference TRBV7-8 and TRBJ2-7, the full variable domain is GAGVSQSPRYKVAKRGQDVALRCDPISGHVSLFWYQQALGQGPEFLTYFQNEAQLDKSGLPSDRFFAERPEGSVSTLKIQRTQQEDSAVYLCASSPGMGPYYEQYFGPGTRLTVT.

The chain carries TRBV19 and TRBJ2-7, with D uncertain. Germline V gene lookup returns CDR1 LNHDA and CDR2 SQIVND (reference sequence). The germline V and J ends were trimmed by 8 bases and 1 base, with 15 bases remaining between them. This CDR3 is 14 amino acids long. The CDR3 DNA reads TGTGCCAGTGCGGTCCAGCAAGGGTCCTACGAGCAGTACTTC. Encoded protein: CASAVQQGSYEQYF.

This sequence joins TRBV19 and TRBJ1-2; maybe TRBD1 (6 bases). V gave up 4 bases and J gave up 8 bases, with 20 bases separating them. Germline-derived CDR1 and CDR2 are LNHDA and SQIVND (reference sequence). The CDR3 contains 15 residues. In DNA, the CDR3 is TGTGCCAGTAGTAGCGTACAGGGCCCACAGTCCGGCTACACCTTC. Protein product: CASSSVQGPQSGYTF. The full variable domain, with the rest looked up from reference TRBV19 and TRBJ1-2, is DGGITQSPKYLFRKEGQNVTLSCEQNLNHDAMYWYRQDPGQGLRLIYYSQIVNDFQKGDIAEGYSVSREKKESFPLTVTSAQKNPTAFYLCASSSVQGPQSGYTFGSGTRLTVV.

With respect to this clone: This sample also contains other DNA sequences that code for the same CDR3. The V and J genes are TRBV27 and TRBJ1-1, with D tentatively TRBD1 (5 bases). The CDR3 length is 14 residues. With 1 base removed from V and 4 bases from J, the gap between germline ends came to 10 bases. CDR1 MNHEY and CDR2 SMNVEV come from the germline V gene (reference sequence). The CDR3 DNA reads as TGTGCCAGCAGTTTATTGAGGGGAGGCACTGAAGCTTTCTTT. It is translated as CASSLLRGGTEAFF.

CDR3 bases: TGTGCCAGCAGCAGGGCAGACTGGAGCAATGAGCAGTTCTTC. Protein: CASSRADWSNEQFF. This chain uses TRBV5-6 with TRBJ2-1; D gene unclear. Trimming stripped 4 bases from V and 6 bases from J, with 14 bases between. Germline V lookup: CDR1 SGHDT, CDR2 YYEEEE. The CDR3 has 14 amino acids.

The CDR3 sequence: CATSRPGQGDEQYF. Here the CDR3 DNA reads TGTGCCACCAGCAGACCTGGACAGGGCGACGAGCAGTACTTC. V gene TRBV15 combines with J gene TRBJ2-7; 8 nucleotides align to TRBD1. The CDR3 contains 14 residues. Germline assignment: CDR1 LNHNV and CDR2 YYDKDF (reference sequence). V shed 2 bases and J 5 bases; nucleotides not matched to a gene: 5.

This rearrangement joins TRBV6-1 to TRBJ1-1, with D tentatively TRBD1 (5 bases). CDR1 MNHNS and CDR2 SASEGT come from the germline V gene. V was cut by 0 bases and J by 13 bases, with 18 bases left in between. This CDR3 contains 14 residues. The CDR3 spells CASSEAGRELEGFF. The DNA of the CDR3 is TGTGCCAGCAGTGAAGCGGGCAGGGAGTTGGAGGGTTTCTTT.

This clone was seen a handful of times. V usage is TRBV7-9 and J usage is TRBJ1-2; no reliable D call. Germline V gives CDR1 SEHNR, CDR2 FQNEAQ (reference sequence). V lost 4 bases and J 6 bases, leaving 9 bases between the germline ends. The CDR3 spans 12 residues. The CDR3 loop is CASSSDGNGYTF. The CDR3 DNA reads TGTGCCAGCAGCTCGGACGGAAATGGCTACACCTTC.

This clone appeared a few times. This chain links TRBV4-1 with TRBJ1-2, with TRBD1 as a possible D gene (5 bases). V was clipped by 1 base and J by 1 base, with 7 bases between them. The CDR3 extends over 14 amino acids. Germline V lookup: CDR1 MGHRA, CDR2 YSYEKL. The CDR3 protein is CASSQVDNNYGYTF. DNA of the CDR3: TGCGCCAGCAGCCAAGTGGACAATAACTATGGCTACACCTTC.

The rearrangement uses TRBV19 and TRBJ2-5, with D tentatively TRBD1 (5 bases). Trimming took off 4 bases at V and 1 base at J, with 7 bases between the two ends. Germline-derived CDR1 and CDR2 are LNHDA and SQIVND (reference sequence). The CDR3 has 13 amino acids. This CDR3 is CASSTDTQETQYF. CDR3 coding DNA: TGTGCCAGTAGTACGGACACCCAAGAGACCCAGTACTTC.

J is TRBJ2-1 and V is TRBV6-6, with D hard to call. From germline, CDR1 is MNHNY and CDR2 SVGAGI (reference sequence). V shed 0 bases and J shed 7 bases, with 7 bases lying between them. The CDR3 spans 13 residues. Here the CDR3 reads CASSYSNGNEQFF. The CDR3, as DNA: TGTGCCAGCAGTTACTCGAATGGGAATGAGCAGTTCTTC.

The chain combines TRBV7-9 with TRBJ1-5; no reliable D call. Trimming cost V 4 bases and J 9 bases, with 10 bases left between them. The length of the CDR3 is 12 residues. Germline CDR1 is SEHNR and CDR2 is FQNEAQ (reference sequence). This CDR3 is CASSSGSGPQHF. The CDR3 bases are TGTGCCAGCAGCTCCGGGTCTGGGCCCCAGCATTTT.

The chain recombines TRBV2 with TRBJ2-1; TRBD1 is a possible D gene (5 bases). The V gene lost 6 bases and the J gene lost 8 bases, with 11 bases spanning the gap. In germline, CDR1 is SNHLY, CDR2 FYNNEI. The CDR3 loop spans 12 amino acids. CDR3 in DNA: TGTGCCAGCAGCTGGACACTCCATGAGCAGTTCTTC. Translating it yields CASSWTLHEQFF.

The CDR3 region is CASSFSSGAYEQYF. The CDR3 nucleotides are TGTGCCAGCAGCTTCTCTAGCGGAGCCTACGAGCAGTACTTC. The V call is TRBV7-2, the J call TRBJ2-7; 7 nucleotides agree with TRBD2. Germline V CDR1 and CDR2: SGHTA, FQGNSA. Germline trimming cut 3 bases from V and 2 bases from J; bases unmatched to any gene: 4. The CDR3 is made up of 14 amino acids.

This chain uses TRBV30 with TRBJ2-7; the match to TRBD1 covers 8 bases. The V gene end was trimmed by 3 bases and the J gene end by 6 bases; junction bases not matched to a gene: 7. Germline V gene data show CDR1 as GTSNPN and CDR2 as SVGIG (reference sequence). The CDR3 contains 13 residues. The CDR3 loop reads CAWSHRTGREQYF. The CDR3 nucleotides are TGTGCCTGGAGCCACAGGACAGGGCGCGAGCAGTACTTC.

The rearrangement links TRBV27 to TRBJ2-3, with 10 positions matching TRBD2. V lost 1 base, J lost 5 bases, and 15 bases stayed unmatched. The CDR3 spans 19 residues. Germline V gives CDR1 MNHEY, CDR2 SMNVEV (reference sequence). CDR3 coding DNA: TGTGCCAGCAGTTTATTGGTATCAGAGATAGCGGGAGGCGTAGATACGCAGTATTTT. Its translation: CASSLLVSEIAGGVDTQYF.